A selection of T cell receptor beta chains follows, all from one sample in a study of cytomegalovirus exposure and HLA in healthy donors. The table came from immunoSEQ multiplex PCR; TCRdb's copy has only in-frame clones and leaves some out. This table has roughly 150,000 clones, around 90% appearing once. The sample taken for sequencing was PBMCs. The receptors originated from a man aged 18-30 years in good health and CMV-seronegative. Each CDR3 is given with its conserved first and last residue. The order of the fields is D gene, V gene, J gene, clone size, CDR3 DNA, CDR3 protein. D genes are given only for firm matches. Expanded clones get a size class; other rows say once, few or many, or leave the size out.

TRBD1	TRBV4-1	TRBJ2-7	.	TGCGCCAGCAGCCCTCCTGACAGGGCTTCCTACGAGCAGTACTTC	CASSPPDRASYEQYF
.	TRBV27	TRBJ2-4	.	TGTGCCAGCAGTTTATTTCGGGGGTCTGCCAAAAACATTCAGTACTTC	CASSLFRGSAKNIQYF
.	TRBV2	TRBJ1-5	.	TGTGCCAGCAGTGCCCCGGGGGGCTATAGCAATCAGCCCCAGCATTTT	CASSAPGGYSNQPQHF
TRBD2	TRBV5-6	TRBJ2-2	once	TGTGCCAGCAGCTTGGAAGGGGAGGGAACCTACACCGGGGAGCTGTTTTTT	CASSLEGEGTYTGELFF
TRBD2	TRBV4-3	TRBJ2-2	.	TGCGCCAGCAGCCAAGATCCCCTAGCGGGAGTGAGTAACACCGGGGAGCTGTTTTTT	CASSQDPLAGVSNTGELFF
TRBD2	TRBV19	TRBJ2-7	.	TGTGCCAGTAGTTCCGAGTTAGCGGGATACGAGCAGTACTTC	CASSSELAGYEQYF
TRBD1	TRBV2	TRBJ2-3	.	TGTGCCAGCAGTGAATCACCGGGACAGGGGGGGGATACGCAGTATTTT	CASSESPGQGGDTQYF
TRBD2	TRBV18	TRBJ2-5	.	TGTGCCAGCTCACCACCTTCGGGTAGCGGGAGCGGAGAGACCCAGTACTTC	CASSPPSGSGSGETQYF
TRBD1	TRBV15	TRBJ2-5	.	TGTGCCACCAGCAGAGCTACCGGACAGGGAGAGACCCAGTACTTC	CATSRATGQGETQYF
.	TRBV7-9	TRBJ2-2	once	TGTGCCAGCAGCTTAGTAGTTCGAGGTAACACCGGGGAGCTGTTTTTT	CASSLVVRGNTGELFF